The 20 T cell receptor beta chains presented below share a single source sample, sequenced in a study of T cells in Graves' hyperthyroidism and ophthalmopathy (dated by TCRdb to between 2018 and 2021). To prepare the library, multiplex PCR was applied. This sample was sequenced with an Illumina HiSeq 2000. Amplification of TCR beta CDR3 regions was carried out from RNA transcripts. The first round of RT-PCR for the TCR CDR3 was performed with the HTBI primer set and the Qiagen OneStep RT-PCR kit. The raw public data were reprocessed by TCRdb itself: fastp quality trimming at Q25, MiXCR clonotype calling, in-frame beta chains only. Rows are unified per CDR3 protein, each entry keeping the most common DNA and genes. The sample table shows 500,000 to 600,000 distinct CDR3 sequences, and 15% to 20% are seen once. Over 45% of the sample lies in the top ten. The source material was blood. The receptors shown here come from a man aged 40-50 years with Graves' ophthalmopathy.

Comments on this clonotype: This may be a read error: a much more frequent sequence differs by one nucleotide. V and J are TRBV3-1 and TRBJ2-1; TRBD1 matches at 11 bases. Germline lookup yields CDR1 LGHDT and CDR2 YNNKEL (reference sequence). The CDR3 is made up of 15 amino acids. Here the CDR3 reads CATGQGAESYNEQSF. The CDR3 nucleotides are TGTGCCACCGGACAGGGGGCTGAGTCCTACAATGAGCAGTCCTTC.

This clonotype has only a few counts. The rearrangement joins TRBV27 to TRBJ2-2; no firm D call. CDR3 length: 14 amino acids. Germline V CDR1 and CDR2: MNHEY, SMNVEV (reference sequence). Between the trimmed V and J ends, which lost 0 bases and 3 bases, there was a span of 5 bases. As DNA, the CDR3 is TGTGCCAGCAGTTTATCGCGGTACACCGGGGAGCTGTTTTTT. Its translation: CASSLSRYTGELFF.

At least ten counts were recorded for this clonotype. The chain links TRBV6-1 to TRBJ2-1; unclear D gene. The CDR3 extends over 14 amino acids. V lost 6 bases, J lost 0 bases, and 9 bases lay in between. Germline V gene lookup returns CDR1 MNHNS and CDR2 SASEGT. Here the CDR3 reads CASRKALSYNEQFF. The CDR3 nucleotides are TGTGCCAGCAGGAAGGCCCTCTCCTACAATGAGCAGTTCTTC.

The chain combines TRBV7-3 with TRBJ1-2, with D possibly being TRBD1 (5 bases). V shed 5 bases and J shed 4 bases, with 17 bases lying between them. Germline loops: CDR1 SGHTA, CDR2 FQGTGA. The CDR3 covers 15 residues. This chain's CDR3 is CASSRGPGDGYGYTF. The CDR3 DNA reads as TGTGCCAGCAGCCGAGGCCCGGGGGACGGCTATGGCTACACCTTC.

CDR3 sequence: CASTNTAGEGYNEQFF. The CDR3, as DNA: TGTGCCAGTACCAATACAGCGGGAGAGGGCTACAATGAGCAGTTCTTC. This chain connects TRBV19 to TRBJ2-1; 8 nucleotides line up with TRBD2. The V and J ends lost 7 bases and 3 bases, in that order; junction bases with no gene match: 11. The CDR3 sequence is 16 residues long. CDR1 is LNHDA and CDR2 is SQIVND in the germline V gene (reference sequence).

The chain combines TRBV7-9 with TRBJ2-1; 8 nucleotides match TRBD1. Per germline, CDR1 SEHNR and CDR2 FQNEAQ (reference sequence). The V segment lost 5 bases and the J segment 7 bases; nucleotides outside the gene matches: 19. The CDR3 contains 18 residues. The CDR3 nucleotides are TGTGCCAGCAGCGGACGGGGCGGTGGACAGGGTTATGTAAATGAGCAGTTCTTC. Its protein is CASSGRGGGQGYVNEQFF.

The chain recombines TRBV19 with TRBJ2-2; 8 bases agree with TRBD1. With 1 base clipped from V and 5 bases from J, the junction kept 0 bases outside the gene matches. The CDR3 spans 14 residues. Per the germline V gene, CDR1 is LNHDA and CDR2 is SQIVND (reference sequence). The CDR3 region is CASSIGTGTGELFF. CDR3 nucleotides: TGTGCCAGTAGTATAGGGACAGGGACCGGGGAGCTGTTTTTT.

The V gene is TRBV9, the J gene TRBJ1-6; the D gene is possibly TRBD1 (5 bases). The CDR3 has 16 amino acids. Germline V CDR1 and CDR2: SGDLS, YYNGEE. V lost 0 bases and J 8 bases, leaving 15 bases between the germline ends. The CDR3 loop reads CASSVGPGSADSPLHF. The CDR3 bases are TGTGCCAGCAGCGTAGGGCCAGGGTCAGCCGATTCACCCCTCCACTTT.

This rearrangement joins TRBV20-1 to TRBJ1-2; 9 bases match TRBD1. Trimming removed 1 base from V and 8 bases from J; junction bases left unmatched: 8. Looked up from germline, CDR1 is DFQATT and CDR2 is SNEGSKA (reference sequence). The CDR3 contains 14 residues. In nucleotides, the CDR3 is TGCAGTGCTAGAGGTCCCGGGACAGGGTTAGGCTACACCTTC. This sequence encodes CSARGPGTGLGYTF.

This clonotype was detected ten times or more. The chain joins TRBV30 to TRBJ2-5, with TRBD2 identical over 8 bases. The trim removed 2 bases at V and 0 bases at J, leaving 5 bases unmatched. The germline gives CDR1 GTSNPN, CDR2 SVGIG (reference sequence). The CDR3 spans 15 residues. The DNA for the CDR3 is TGTGCCTGGAGTACCACGGGAGGGTACCAAGAGACCCAGTACTTC. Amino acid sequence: CAWSTTGGYQETQYF.

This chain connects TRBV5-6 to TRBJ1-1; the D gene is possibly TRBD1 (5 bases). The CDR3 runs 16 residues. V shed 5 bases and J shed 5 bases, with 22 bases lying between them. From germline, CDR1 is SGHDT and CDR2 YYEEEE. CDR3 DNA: TGTGCCAGCAGTACCGGGACGAACACACGAGAGACTGAAGCTTTCTTT. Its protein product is CASSTGTNTRETEAFF.

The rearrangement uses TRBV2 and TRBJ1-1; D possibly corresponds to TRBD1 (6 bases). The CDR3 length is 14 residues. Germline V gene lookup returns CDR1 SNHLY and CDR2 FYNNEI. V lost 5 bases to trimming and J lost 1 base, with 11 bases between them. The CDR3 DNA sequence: TGTGCCAGCAGTACAGACAGGCGGAACACTGAAGCTTTCTTT. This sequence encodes CASSTDRRNTEAFF.

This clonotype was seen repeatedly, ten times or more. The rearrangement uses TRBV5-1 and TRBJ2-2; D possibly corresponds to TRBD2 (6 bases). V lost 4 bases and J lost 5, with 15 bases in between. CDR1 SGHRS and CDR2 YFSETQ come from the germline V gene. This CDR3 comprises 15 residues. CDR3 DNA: TGCGCCAGCAGCCGCGGCTGGGAGGAGACCGGGGAGCTGTTTTTT. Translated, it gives CASSRGWEETGELFF.

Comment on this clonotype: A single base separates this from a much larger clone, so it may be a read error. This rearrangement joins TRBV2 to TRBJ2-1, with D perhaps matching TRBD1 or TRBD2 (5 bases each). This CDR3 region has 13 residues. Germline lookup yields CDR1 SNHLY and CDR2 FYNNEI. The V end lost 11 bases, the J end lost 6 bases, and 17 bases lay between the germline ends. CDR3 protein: CAQTGAPRNEQFF. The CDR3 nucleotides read TGTGCCCAAACCGGGGCTCCTCGCAATGAGCAGTTCTTC.

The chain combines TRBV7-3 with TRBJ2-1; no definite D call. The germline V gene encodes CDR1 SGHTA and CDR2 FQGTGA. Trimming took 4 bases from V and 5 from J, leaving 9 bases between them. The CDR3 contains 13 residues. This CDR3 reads CASSSQPHNEQFF. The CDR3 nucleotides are TGTGCCAGCAGCTCACAACCTCACAATGAGCAGTTCTTC.

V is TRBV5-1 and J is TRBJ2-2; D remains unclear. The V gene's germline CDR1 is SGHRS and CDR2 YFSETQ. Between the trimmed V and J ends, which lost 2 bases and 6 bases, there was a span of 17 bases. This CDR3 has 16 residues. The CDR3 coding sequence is TGCGCCAGCAGCTTCGCATCCCGATTTTTTGCCGGGGAGCTGTTTTTT. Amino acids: CASSFASRFFAGELFF.

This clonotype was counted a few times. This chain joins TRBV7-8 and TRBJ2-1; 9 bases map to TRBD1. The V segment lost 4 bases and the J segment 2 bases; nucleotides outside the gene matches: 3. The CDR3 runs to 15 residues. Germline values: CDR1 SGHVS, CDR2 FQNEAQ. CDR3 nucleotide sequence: TGTGCCAGCAGCTCGGGGACAGGGCCCTACAATGAGCAGTTCTTC. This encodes CASSSGTGPYNEQFF.

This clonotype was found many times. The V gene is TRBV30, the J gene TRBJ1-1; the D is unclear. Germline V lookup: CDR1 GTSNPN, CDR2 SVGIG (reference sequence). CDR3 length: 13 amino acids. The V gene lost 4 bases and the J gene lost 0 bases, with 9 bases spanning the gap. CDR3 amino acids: CAWMEGVNTEAFF. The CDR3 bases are TGTGCCTGGATGGAGGGAGTGAACACTGAAGCTTTCTTT.

The CDR3 DNA reads as TGCGCCAGTTCAGGGCCTTTGACCTACGAGCAGTACTTC. It specifies CASSGPLTYEQYF. The gene calls are TRBV5-1 and TRBJ2-7, with D perhaps matching TRBD1 (5 bases). There are 13 residues in the CDR3. Germline V gives CDR1 SGHRS, CDR2 YFSETQ. Deletions cut 8 bases from V and 2 bases from J, with 14 bases between. Together with reference TRBV5-1 and TRBJ2-7, the CDR3 gives the full variable domain: KAGVTQTPRYLIKTRGQQVTLSCSPISGHRSVSWYQQTPGQGLQFLFEYFSETQRNKGNFPGRFSGRQFSNSRSEMNVSTLELGDSALYLCASSGPLTYEQYFGPGTRLTVT.

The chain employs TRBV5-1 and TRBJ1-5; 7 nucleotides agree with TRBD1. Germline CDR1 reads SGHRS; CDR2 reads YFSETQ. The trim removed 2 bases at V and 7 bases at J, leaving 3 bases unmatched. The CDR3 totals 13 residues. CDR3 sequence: CASSFTGEQPQHF. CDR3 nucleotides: TGCGCCAGCAGCTTTACAGGGGAACAGCCCCAGCATTTT.